The 25 T cell receptor beta chains presented below share a single source sample, sequenced in a study of human T cells and chemical hapten exposure. In TCRdb, the RACE reads were re-called with MiXCR into one record per CDR3 protein. The repertoire holds some 70,000 distinct CDR3 sequences, with roughly 9.8% as singletons. Described time point: pre-sensitization, week 0. Treatment meaning: therapeutic diphenylcyclopropenone sensitization with weekly scalp DPC. The starting material was whole blood, obtained in connection with sensitization to the hapten diphenylcyclopropenone (DPC). The receptors originated from a woman aged 50 to 60 with alopecia areata. Some clones in this sample may be carry-over from other donors' samples.

The sample holds a few counts of this clonotype. This CDR3 is CASSILLRLRALSGYTF. The CDR3 bases are TGTGCCAGTAGTATATTACTTCGTTTGAGAGCACTCAGCGGCTACACCTTC. The chain has TRBV19 and TRBJ1-2; D is ambiguous. Between the trimmed V and J ends, which lost 2 bases and 8 bases, there was a span of 24 bases. The germline gives CDR1 LNHDA, CDR2 SQIVND (reference sequence). CDR3 length equals 17 residues. Full variable domain (remainder filled in from reference TRBV19 and TRBJ1-2): DGGITQSPKYLFRKEGQNVTLSCEQNLNHDAMYWYRQDPGQGLRLIYYSQIVNDFQKGDIAEGYSVSREKKESFPLTVTSAQKNPTAFYLCASSILLRLRALSGYTFGSGTRLTVV.

The chain recombines TRBV6-6 with TRBJ1-2; a weak D match, TRBD1 (5 bases). This CDR3 comprises 16 residues. Germline assignment: CDR1 MNHNY and CDR2 SVGAGI (reference sequence). The V gene lost 6 bases and the J gene lost 6 bases, with 23 bases spanning the gap. For the CDR3, the DNA is TGTGCCAGCAGCCAAAACCTGGGACTGGGAGGGGATGGCTACACCTTC. Protein product: CASSQNLGLGGDGYTF.

This clonotype was seen more than once but under ten times. This sequence joins TRBV6-1 and TRBJ2-2; tentative D call: TRBD2 (5 bases). The V gene's germline CDR1 is MNHNS and CDR2 SASEGT. The CDR3 is 16 amino acids. The V gene lost 0 bases and the J gene lost 4 bases, with 12 bases spanning the gap. CDR3: CASSEAIGRATGELFF. The CDR3 bases are TGTGCCAGCAGTGAAGCGATTGGGCGGGCCACCGGGGAGCTGTTTTTT.

This clonotype was detected many times. This chain uses TRBV20-1 with TRBJ2-5; tentatively, D is TRBD2 (5 bases). Germline V gives CDR1 DFQATT, CDR2 SNEGSKA (reference sequence). The CDR3 spans 12 residues. V was trimmed by 3 bases and J by 5 bases, leaving 10 bases between them. This CDR3 is CSASGIEETQYF. In DNA form, the CDR3 reads TGCAGTGCTAGCGGGATAGAGGAGACCCAGTACTTC.

This clonotype appeared many times. The chain combines TRBV30 with TRBJ2-3; D is undetermined. V shed 3 bases and J shed 6 bases, with 10 bases lying between them. The CDR3 extends over 12 amino acids. Per germline, CDR1 GTSNPN and CDR2 SVGIG (reference sequence). CDR3 region: CAWRSRWDTQYF. Written as DNA, the CDR3 is TGTGCCTGGAGATCAAGGTGGGATACGCAGTATTTT.

This clonotype has a count of ten or more. The rearrangement links TRBV12-3 or TRBV12-4 to TRBJ1-6, with a tentative D call TRBD1 (6 bases). The CDR3 has 13 residues. The germline V and J ends were trimmed by 5 bases and 14 bases, with 16 bases remaining between them. CDR3 bases: TGTGCCAGCAGTATACAGGGCGAAGGGGCCCTCCACTTT. It encodes CASSIQGEGALHF.

Many counts were recorded for this clonotype. V is TRBV10-3 and J is TRBJ1-2; no clear D. CDR3 length equals 15 residues. The V and J ends lost 0 bases and 0 bases respectively, with 8 bases between them. Germline CDR1 ENHRY, CDR2 SYGVKD. The CDR3 coding sequence is TGTGCCATCAGTGAGTCTGACGCTCCTAACTATGGCTACACCTTC. Translation gives CAISESDAPNYGYTF.

This clonotype was counted between two and nine times. The chain has TRBV9 and TRBJ2-1; 7 bases map to TRBD1. Germline assignment: CDR1 SGDLS and CDR2 YYNGEE. The junction had 8 bases not matched to a gene; V was cut back by 0 bases and J by 2 bases. The CDR3 is made up of 17 amino acids. CDR3 in amino acids: CASSVEPGTVPYNEQFF. In DNA, the CDR3 is TGTGCCAGCAGCGTAGAGCCCGGGACAGTCCCCTACAATGAGCAGTTCTTC.

To note about this clonotype: Mismatch with germline at one junction end may stem from a read error. This chain uses TRBV11-1 with TRBJ2-3; tentatively, D is TRBD1 (5 bases). The germline CDR1 and CDR2 sequences are SGHAT and FQDESV (reference sequence). The length of the CDR3 is 15 residues. CDR3 DNA: TGTGCCAGCAGCTTGTACGACAGAAGCACAGATATGCAGTATTTT. It codes for CASSLYDRSTDMQYF.

This clonotype has a count of ten or more. The chain combines TRBV7-9 with TRBJ2-3; 7 bases agree with TRBD2. This CDR3 spans 15 amino acids. Germline V gene sequence: CDR1 SEHNR, CDR2 FQNEAQ (reference sequence). The trim removed 4 bases at V and 1 base at J, leaving 5 bases unmatched. In nucleotides, the CDR3 is TGTGCCAGCAGCTACGGCGGGGGAGGCACAGATACGCAGTATTTT. It translates to CASSYGGGGTDTQYF.

This clonotype was seen a few times. This chain joins TRBV20-1 and TRBJ2-2; 7 bases line up with TRBD1. Germline trimming cut 3 bases from V and 7 bases from J; bases unmatched to any gene: 5. This CDR3 is 13 amino acids long. Germline V gives CDR1 DFQATT, CDR2 SNEGSKA (reference sequence). DNA for the CDR3: TGCAGTGCTAGCCCGGGACAGAGCGGGGAGCTGTTTTTT. Protein product: CSASPGQSGELFF.

In this sample, this clonotype turned up many times. This chain uses TRBV6-2 or TRBV6-3 with TRBJ1-1; 8 nucleotides line up with TRBD1. V dropped 5 bases and J dropped 4; count of bases not matched to a gene: 0. Per germline, CDR1 MNHEY and CDR2 SVGEGT. The CDR3 contains 12 residues. The CDR3, as DNA: TGTGCCAGCAGTGGACAGGGCACTGAAGCTTTCTTT. The encoded protein is CASSGQGTEAFF.

This clonotype came up many times. The rearrangement links TRBV27 to TRBJ2-7; D gene uncertain. Germline CDR1 reads MNHEY; CDR2 reads SMNVEV (reference sequence). CDR3 length: 18 residues. The V gene lost 5 bases and the J gene lost 0 bases, with 23 bases spanning the gap. CDR3 DNA: TGTGCCAGCAGTCAGACCGGAATCACCGCACTTAGCTCCTACGAGCAGTACTTC. Protein product: CASSQTGITALSSYEQYF.

The CDR3 here is CSVASRLTDTQYF. CDR3 in DNA: TGCAGCGTTGCGTCCCGCCTCACAGATACGCAGTATTTT. J is TRBJ2-3 and V is TRBV29-1; D gene ambiguous. The CDR3 spans 13 residues. Trimming left V 4 bases short and J 2 bases short, with 10 bases between. CDR1 SQVTM and CDR2 ANQGSEA come from the germline V gene.

This clonotype was observed many times. V usage is TRBV12-3 or TRBV12-4 and J usage is TRBJ1-1, with a weak D call TRBD1 (5 bases). The CDR3 loop spans 14 amino acids. The ends were cut back, 2 bases at V and 1 base at J, with 8 bases in the middle. The CDR3 nucleotides read TGTGCCAGCAGTTTACGACAGTCGAACACTGAAGCTTTCTTT. It codes for CASSLRQSNTEAFF.

At least ten counts were recorded for this clonotype. The V gene is TRBV5-3, the J gene TRBJ1-4; D possibly corresponds to TRBD1 (5 bases). TRBV5-3 is flagged as an ORF with uncertain function. Trimming stripped 4 bases from V and 12 bases from J, with 19 bases between. The CDR3 is 14 residues long. The CDR3 nucleotides read TGTGCCAGAAGCCGTGGGGGACCAATGAAGGAACTGTTTTTT. It yields the protein CARSRGGPMKELFF.

Ten or more counts support this clonotype. The chain combines TRBV25-1 with TRBJ1-4; a possible D gene is TRBD1 (5 bases). Germline values: CDR1 MGHDK, CDR2 SYGVNS. V shed 2 bases and J shed 11 bases, with 15 bases lying between them. There are 14 residues in the CDR3. DNA for the CDR3: TGTGCCAGCAGTGAACCGGGACCCAGGGCGAAACTGTTTTTT. This encodes CASSEPGPRAKLFF.

This clonotype was picked up a small number of times. The chain links TRBV25-1 to TRBJ1-5; 9 nucleotides align to TRBD1. The CDR3 has 15 residues. V lost 5 bases and J lost 1; bases outside the gene matches: 3. Germline V gives CDR1 MGHDK, CDR2 SYGVNS. The CDR3 coding sequence is TGTGCCAGCAGTATGGGGACAGGGAGCAATCAGCCCCAGCATTTT. Translated: CASSMGTGSNQPQHF.

The chain links TRBV5-1 to TRBJ1-2, with a possible D match to TRBD1 (5 bases). V was shortened by 2 bases and J by 4 bases, with 9 bases between the two germline ends. The germline CDR1 and CDR2 sequences are SGHRS and YFSETQ. This CDR3 is built from 13 residues. CDR3 sequence: CASSFPTAYGYTF. CDR3 DNA: TGCGCCAGCAGCTTCCCGACAGCCTATGGCTACACCTTC.

This clonotype was seen repeatedly, ten times or more. The V call is TRBV18, the J call TRBJ2-7; possibly TRBD2 for D (6 bases). V shed 3 bases and J shed 3 bases, with 9 bases lying between them. The CDR3 is 13 residues long. Germline CDR1 reads KGHSH; CDR2 reads LQKENI. The CDR3 DNA follows: TGTGCCAGCTCACCCCCGGGGGTCTACGAGCAGTACTTC. Its protein is CASSPPGVYEQYF.

J is TRBJ2-7 and V is TRBV20-1; no definite D call. Deletions cut 3 bases from V and 3 bases from J, with 21 bases between. CDR1 is DFQATT, CDR2 SNEGSKA, per germline (reference sequence). The CDR3 consists of 16 residues. The CDR3 here is CSARRRGRKLIYEQYF. The CDR3 DNA follows: TGCAGTGCTAGGAGGAGAGGCAGGAAGCTGATCTACGAGCAGTACTTC.

Only a few counts were recorded for this clonotype. The chain couples TRBV20-1 to TRBJ1-1, with no clear D. V lost 4 bases to trimming and J lost 6 bases, with 6 bases between them. Germline CDR1 DFQATT, CDR2 SNEGSKA (reference sequence). The CDR3 runs 10 residues. The CDR3 loop reads CSATGAEAFF. The CDR3 region has the DNA TGCAGTGCTACGGGCGCTGAAGCTTTCTTT.

To note about this clonotype: This may be a read error: a much more frequent sequence differs by one nucleotide. The chain combines TRBV3-1 with TRBJ2-7, with D uncertain. The germline V gene has CDR1 LGHDT and CDR2 YNNKEL (reference sequence). The CDR3 extends over 13 amino acids. The CDR3 region is CTSSQGSLREQYF. The CDR3 DNA sequence: TGTACCAGCAGCCAAGGTTCACTCCGGGAGCAGTACTTC.

This clonotype was recorded many times. The gene calls are TRBV20-1 and TRBJ2-7; 7 bases are a match to TRBD2. Germline assignment: CDR1 DFQATT and CDR2 SNEGSKA (reference sequence). The CDR3 length is 14 residues. V lost 6 bases, J lost 0 bases, and 8 bases stayed unmatched. Here the CDR3 reads CSATLAGRSYEQYF. Written as DNA, the CDR3 is TGCAGTGCCACTTTAGCGGGTCGCTCCTACGAGCAGTACTTC.

This clonotype was detected many times. The CDR3 sequence: CASTDRDRGYEQFF. The CDR3 region has the DNA TGTGCCAGCACCGACCGGGACAGGGGATATGAGCAGTTCTTC. J is TRBJ2-1 and V is TRBV6-5; 10 bases are a match to TRBD1. The CDR3 sequence is 14 residues long. The V gene end was trimmed by 7 bases and the J gene end by 8 bases; junction bases not matched to a gene: 8. Germline values: CDR1 MNHEY, CDR2 SVGAGI.